This record covers a single TCR beta chain. These data originate in a study of T cell responses to AZD1222 COVID-19 vaccine. The germline V gene has CDR1 ENHRY and CDR2 SYGVKD. This CDR3 is 13 amino acids long. The V end was cut by 4 bases, the J end by 4 bases, with 8 bases between. TCRdb's copy holds only in-frame clones and misses some; the assay was immunoSEQ multiplex PCR. The sample shows 200,000 or so clones, 90% of them seen only once. The TCR originated in an adult in good health. This chain links TRBV10-3 with TRBJ1-5; D perhaps matches TRBD1 (6 bases). The sequenced sample was peripheral blood, obtained on day 0 of AZD1222 vaccination. In DNA, the CDR3 is TGTGCCATCAGTGCCGACAGGAATCAGCCCCAGCATTTT. Its protein is CAISADRNQPQHF.